The 29 T cell receptor beta chains in this list originate from one sample, sequenced in a study of beta chain features in type 1 diabetes. Study outcomes and limitations: There was a moderate but significant shortening of TCRB CDR3s in all four CD4+ subsets of Type 1 diabetes patients.

Since all of the isolated RNA was reverse transcribed, expressed TCRB transcripts were what got sequenced. Assay: immunoSEQ multiplex PCR; the TCRdb copy retains only in-frame clones and omits some. The table lists about 340,000 clones, around 8.5% of them singletons, with 1% in the top ten. For these TCRs, the target antigens are not known. Sequencing input: central memory CD4+ T cells from blood. Every receptor here comes from a man in his thirties or forties with type 1 diabetes.

A few counts support this clone. CDR3 nucleotides: TGTGCCAGCTCCCCCCTAGGGGGGGGGAATGAAAAACTGTTTTTT. This sequence encodes CASSPLGGGNEKLFF. This rearrangement joins TRBV18 to TRBJ1-4, with D perhaps matching TRBD1 (6 bases). The germline CDR1 and CDR2 sequences are KGHSH and LQKENI. Trimming pared 6 bases from V and 5 bases from J, leaving 16 bases between. This CDR3 has 15 residues.

The J gene is TRBJ2-6, the V gene TRBV13; a weak D match, TRBD1 (6 bases). Trimming stripped 0 bases from V and 2 bases from J, with 8 bases between. This CDR3 is built from 16 residues. The germline CDR1 and CDR2 sequences are PRHDT and FYEKMQ (reference sequence). The CDR3 DNA reads TGTGCCAGCAGCTTAGGCAGGGGAGCTGGGGCCAACGTCCTGACTTTC. Translated: CASSLGRGAGANVLTF.

This clone has more than one count but fewer than ten. The CDR3 nucleotides are TGCAGCGTTGTTCAGGGACAGGGGATTGTATCGCGCTCCTACAATGAGCAGTTCTTC. Its translation is CSVVQGQGIVSRSYNEQFF. The chain recombines TRBV29-1 with TRBJ2-1; 10 bases line up with TRBD1. V lost 4 bases, J lost 0 bases, and 15 bases stayed unmatched. Germline loops: CDR1 SQVTM, CDR2 ANQGSEA. This CDR3 contains 19 residues.

This clone was recorded many times. The chain recombines TRBV4-1 with TRBJ2-1; D not resolved. This CDR3 is 15 amino acids long. Germline CDR1 reads MGHRA; CDR2 reads YSYEKL. With 1 base removed from V and 2 bases from J, the gap between germline ends came to 9 bases. This CDR3 reads CASSQAAVAYNEQFF. DNA of the CDR3: TGCGCCAGCAGCCAAGCCGCGGTGGCCTACAATGAGCAGTTCTTC.

In DNA, the CDR3 is TGTGCCAGCAGTTCCCCCAGGGGGGGGCATGACTATGGCTACACCTTC. Residues: CASSSPRGGHDYGYTF. V gene TRBV28 combines with J gene TRBJ1-2; 7 bases line up with TRBD1. This CDR3 is built from 16 residues. The germline gives CDR1 MDHEN, CDR2 SYDVKM. V lost 4 bases and J lost 3; bases outside the gene matches: 11.

CDR3 coding DNA: TGTGCCAGCAGCGTAGTGGGGACAGGGTCTGGAAACACCATATATTTT. Residues: CASSVVGTGSGNTIYF. The chain joins TRBV9 to TRBJ1-3; the match to TRBD1 covers 9 bases. The V gene's germline CDR1 is SGDLS and CDR2 YYNGEE. The CDR3 sequence is 16 residues long. V shed 0 bases, J shed 1 base, and the junction held 2 bases outside the gene matches.

V is TRBV11-2 and J is TRBJ2-5, with D possibly being TRBD1 (5 bases). The germline V gene encodes CDR1 SGHAT and CDR2 FQNNGV. Trimming left V 7 bases short and J 2 bases short, with 11 bases between. The CDR3 has 13 residues. CDR3 residues: CASTRNRQETQYF. The CDR3 DNA follows: TGTGCCAGCACGCGGAACAGGCAAGAGACCCAGTACTTC.

This clone was counted a few times. J is TRBJ1-2 and V is TRBV7-2, with a tentative D call TRBD1 (6 bases). Germline-derived CDR1 and CDR2 are SGHTA and FQGNSA. V was cut by 5 bases and J by 5 bases, with 15 bases left in between. CDR3 length equals 14 residues. CDR3 sequence: CASSRETGPYGYTF. CDR3 coding DNA: TGTGCCAGCAGCAGAGAGACAGGACCGTATGGCTACACCTTC.

The J gene is TRBJ2-2, the V gene TRBV11-2; 8 positions match TRBD2. V was pared by 4 bases and J by 5 bases, with 3 bases of the junction left unmatched. Germline values: CDR1 SGHAT, CDR2 FQNNGV. The CDR3 totals 14 residues. CDR3 coding DNA: TGTGCCAGCAGCTGGAGCGGGGGAACCGGGGAGCTGTTTTTT. Translated, it gives CASSWSGGTGELFF.

This clone was seen at least ten times. The rearrangement links TRBV4-3 to TRBJ2-7; D is uncertain. This CDR3 is built from 16 residues. V was trimmed by 1 base and J by 3 bases, leaving 16 bases between them. Germline lookup yields CDR1 LGHNA and CDR2 YSLEER. The chain's CDR3 is CASSQAHNNIYYEQYF. The CDR3 nucleotides read TGCGCCAGCAGCCAAGCTCACAACAATATTTACTACGAGCAGTACTTC.

The table lists this clone with a few counts. The chain joins TRBV5-6 to TRBJ1-1; D remains ambiguous. Germline CDR1 SGHDT, CDR2 YYEEEE. CDR3 length equals 13 residues. V was trimmed by 1 base and J by 1 base, leaving 5 bases between them. The CDR3 is CASSLWENTEAFF. The CDR3 DNA reads TGTGCCAGCAGCTTGTGGGAGAACACTGAAGCTTTCTTT.

This rearrangement joins TRBV20-1 to TRBJ1-1, with D hard to call. Per the germline V gene, CDR1 is DFQATT and CDR2 is SNEGSKA (reference sequence). V was cut by 6 bases and J by 0 bases, with 5 bases left in between. CDR3 length: 11 residues. The CDR3 nucleotides are TGCAGTGCAGCCTTGAACACTGAAGCTTTCTTT. This sequence encodes CSAALNTEAFF.

The sample holds a few counts of this clone. The rearrangement uses TRBV4-3 and TRBJ2-5; D gene ambiguous. Trimming stripped 2 bases from V and 2 bases from J, with 12 bases between. Germline values: CDR1 LGHNA, CDR2 YSLEER. This CDR3 comprises 15 residues. CDR3 region: CASSQSGRPQETQYF. For the CDR3, the DNA is TGCGCCAGCAGCCAATCGGGCAGACCGCAAGAGACCCAGTACTTC.

The gene calls are TRBV5-6 and TRBJ2-1; D possibly matches TRBD1 or TRBD2 (5 bases each). Per the germline V gene, CDR1 is SGHDT and CDR2 is YYEEEE. The ends were cut back, 4 bases at V and 1 base at J, with 12 bases in the middle. This CDR3 has 15 residues. The DNA for the CDR3 is TGTGCCAGCAGCGCGGAATGGGGGTCCTACAATGAGCAGTTCTTC. Translation: CASSAEWGSYNEQFF.

This clone appeared a few times. This chain links TRBV2 with TRBJ2-3, with 12 bases identical to TRBD2. The CDR3 has 15 amino acids. Germline-derived CDR1 and CDR2 are SNHLY and FYNNEI. Trimming took 6 bases from V and 5 from J; bases not matched to a gene: 6. In DNA, the CDR3 is TGTGCCAGCAGGGCGGGACTAGCGGGCGGAGATACGCAGTATTTT. This codes for CASRAGLAGGDTQYF.

The rearrangement links TRBV11-2 to TRBJ1-6; possibly TRBD1 for D (5 bases). CDR1 and CDR2 (germline): SGHAT, FQNNGV. This CDR3 comprises 16 residues. V shed 5 bases and J shed 7 bases, with 18 bases lying between them. The CDR3 is CASSGGSAGRNSPLHF. CDR3 bases: TGTGCCAGCAGCGGTGGGAGTGCAGGGCGAAATTCACCCCTCCACTTT.

The chain carries TRBV25-1 and TRBJ2-5; the match to TRBD1 covers 8 bases. Germline CDR1 and CDR2: MGHDK and SYGVNS. This CDR3 contains 16 residues. Unmatched junction bases numbered 14, after V lost 9 bases and J lost 2 bases. The CDR3 loop is CASAKGTGGFQETQYF. The CDR3 bases are TGTGCCAGTGCGAAAGGGACAGGCGGCTTTCAAGAGACCCAGTACTTC.

This chain connects TRBV7-6 to TRBJ2-7; TRBD2 matches 8 bases. In germline, CDR1 is SGHVS, CDR2 FNYEAQ. The CDR3 is made up of 15 amino acids. With 5 bases clipped from V and 4 bases from J, the junction kept 10 bases outside the gene matches. DNA of the CDR3: TGTGCCAGCAGCCCTACAGCGGGGGAGGTTTACGAGCAGTACTTC. Translation gives CASSPTAGEVYEQYF.

V usage is TRBV29-1 and J usage is TRBJ2-5, with D tentatively TRBD2 (7 bases). This CDR3 is 13 amino acids long. Per germline, CDR1 SQVTM and CDR2 ANQGSEA. Trimming shortened V by 6 bases and J by 4 bases, and 15 bases separated the two germline ends. CDR3 DNA sequence: TGCAGCGTCTCCGCGGGGGCTGGAGAGACCCAGTACTTC. This codes for CSVSAGAGETQYF.

The gene calls are TRBV18 and TRBJ2-7; tentative D call: TRBD2 (6 bases). This CDR3 spans 15 amino acids. Germline V gene data show CDR1 as KGHSH and CDR2 as LQKENI. V dropped 3 bases and J dropped 0 bases, with 12 bases sitting between them. DNA for the CDR3: TGTGCCAGCTCACCCTATAGCGGTTCCTCCTACGAGCAGTACTTC. It specifies CASSPYSGSSYEQYF.

The J gene is TRBJ1-5, the V gene TRBV27, with 7 bases lining up with TRBD1. V trimming: 9 bases; J trimming: 5 bases; junction bases outside the gene matches: 13. CDR3 length: 15 amino acids. Germline V gene sequence: CDR1 MNHEY, CDR2 SMNVEV (reference sequence). The DNA for the CDR3 is TGTGCCAGTTCCTCTAGGACAGGTGGTGATCAGCCCCAGCATTTT. Protein: CASSSRTGGDQPQHF.

The rearrangement joins TRBV9 to TRBJ1-3; no clear D. The germline CDR1 and CDR2 sequences are SGDLS and YYNGEE. The V end was cut by 0 bases, the J end by 1 base, with 11 bases between. This CDR3 region has 16 residues. CDR3 sequence (DNA): TGTGCCAGCAGCGTAGCTACCGGAGGGTCTGGAAACACCATATATTTT. Its protein is CASSVATGGSGNTIYF.

The chain's CDR3 is CAISTGNSNQPQHF. The CDR3 region has the DNA TGTGCCATCAGTACAGGGAATAGCAATCAGCCCCAGCATTTT. This sequence joins TRBV10-3 and TRBJ1-5, with D possibly being TRBD1 (6 bases). The CDR3 has 14 amino acids. The V end was cut by 5 bases, the J end by 0 bases, with 8 bases between. CDR1 is ENHRY and CDR2 is SYGVKD in the germline V gene.

This clone was detected only a few times. CDR3 sequence: CASSPPGGGYNEQFF. For the CDR3, the DNA is TGTGCCAGCTCACCACCCGGGGGGGGATACAATGAGCAGTTCTTC. V gene TRBV18 combines with J gene TRBJ2-1; TRBD2 matches 8 bases. In germline, CDR1 is KGHSH, CDR2 LQKENI. There are 15 residues in the CDR3. After removal of 0 bases from V and 4 bases from J, the junction contained 2 bases not matched to a gene.

This clone has more than one count but fewer than ten. The CDR3 loop is CASSWSGRSSTDTQYF. DNA for the CDR3: TGTGCCAGCAGTTGGAGCGGCCGTTCCAGCACAGATACGCAGTATTTT. J is TRBJ2-3 and V is TRBV6-6; the D gene is possibly TRBD2 (5 bases). The ends were cut back, 4 bases at V and 0 bases at J, with 14 bases in the middle. CDR3 length: 16 residues. Germline V CDR1 and CDR2: MNHNY, SVGAGI (reference sequence).

Remarks on this clone: A much more abundant neighbour one base away suggests this may be a read error. V and J are TRBV7-7 and TRBJ2-3; TRBD2 might be the D (5 bases). Germline assignment: CDR1 SSHAT and CDR2 FNYEAQ (reference sequence). The ends were cut back, 1 base at V and 5 bases at J, with 10 bases in the middle. The CDR3 length is 14 residues. Written as DNA, the CDR3 is TGTGCCAGCAGCTTAGGGCTAGCTGGAGATACGCAGTATTTT. Protein product: CASSLGLAGDTQYF.

The chain combines TRBV5-6 with TRBJ1-5; 8 bases align to TRBD1. With V trimmed by 2 bases and J by 11 bases, 12 bases remained unmatched. The CDR3 contains 15 residues. CDR1 and CDR2 from the germline V gene are SGHDT and YYEEEE. The CDR3 region is CASSLSPGQERTQHF. For the CDR3, the DNA is TGTGCCAGCAGCTTAAGCCCGGGACAGGAAAGGACCCAGCATTTT.

This chain connects TRBV7-2 to TRBJ2-7, with D possibly being TRBD1 (6 bases). The CDR3 loop spans 15 amino acids. Per germline, CDR1 SGHTA and CDR2 FQGNSA. The ends were cut back, 1 base at V and 1 base at J, with 11 bases in the middle. CDR3 bases: TGTGCCAGCAGCTTAGTAGGCAGGGGATCCTACGAGCAGTACTTC. It codes for CASSLVGRGSYEQYF.

This clone was recorded a few times. The CDR3 DNA is TGCGCCAGCAGAAAGGAGGGTTACGAGCAGTACTTC. It specifies CASRKEGYEQYF. The chain is built from TRBV5-1 and TRBJ2-7, with a possible D match to TRBD2 (6 bases). CDR1 SGHRS and CDR2 YFSETQ come from the germline V gene. With 5 bases removed from V and 4 bases from J, the gap between germline ends came to 10 bases. This CDR3 spans 12 amino acids.